The 22 T cell receptor beta chains given below trace back to one sample, sequenced in a study of response to subunit inactivated influenza vaccine listed by TCRdb under 2018. Library method: RT-PCR. The instrument was an Illumina HiSeq 2500. In-frame beta chains were kept once TCRdb had trimmed the public reads at Q25 with fastp and called clones with MiXCR. Rows with a matching CDR3 protein are joined into one entry that keeps the most common DNA and genes. The sample records roughly 630,000 distinct CDR3 sequences, 11% to 15% of which are singletons. Of the sample, about 7.6% is held by the ten largest clones. The input for sequencing was PBMCs from blood, taken about 14 days before vaccination. Source of these receptors: a man aged 45-65 years who received an inactivated influenza vaccine. Donor details come from another sample of the same person, matched by shared clones.

J is TRBJ2-3 and V is TRBV7-2, with D perhaps assigned TRBD1 or TRBD2 (6 bases each). V dropped 4 bases and J dropped 3 bases, with 11 bases sitting between them. Germline lookup yields CDR1 SGHTA and CDR2 FQGNSA. There are 14 residues in the CDR3. CDR3 nucleotide sequence: TGTGCCAGCAGCTGGGGGGCGGCGACAGATACGCAGTATTTT. It encodes CASSWGAATDTQYF.

The CDR3 DNA reads TGTGCCACCGAGCGGGAGTGGGCCTACAATGAGCAGTTCTTC. The encoded protein is CATEREWAYNEQFF. The rearrangement links TRBV15 to TRBJ2-1; 8 bases are a match to TRBD2. The length of the CDR3 is 14 residues. Germline lookup yields CDR1 LNHNV and CDR2 YYDKDF (reference sequence). The V and J ends lost 8 bases and 2 bases, in that order; junction bases with no gene match: 5.

This clonotype appeared many times. The V gene is TRBV7-2, the J gene TRBJ1-1; the D is unclear. The ends were cut back, 1 base at V and 1 base at J, with 4 bases in the middle. The CDR3 is made up of 13 amino acids. Germline CDR1 reads SGHTA; CDR2 reads FQGNSA. The DNA for the CDR3 is TGTGCCAGCAGCTTAGGACGGAACACTGAAGCTTTCTTT. This codes for CASSLGRNTEAFF.

This chain uses TRBV20-1 with TRBJ2-7; D could derive from TRBD1 or TRBD2 (5 bases each). The CDR3 contains 17 residues. Trimming left V 0 bases short and J 3 bases short, with 21 bases between. Germline V gives CDR1 DFQATT, CDR2 SNEGSKA (reference sequence). The CDR3 reads CSARDSGGARRVYEQYF. The CDR3 region has the DNA TGCAGTGCTAGAGATAGTGGGGGTGCGAGAAGGGTCTACGAGCAGTACTTC.

V usage is TRBV4-1 and J usage is TRBJ2-7; D is ambiguous. This CDR3 region has 13 residues. Germline V gene data show CDR1 as MGHRA and CDR2 as YSYEKL. V was pared by 3 bases and J by 4 bases, with 10 bases between. The CDR3 DNA is TGCGCCAGCAGCCAGGTAGTATCTTACGAGCAGTACTTC. This translates into CASSQVVSYEQYF.

CDR3 sequence: CAWRSTGTYGYTF. CDR3 bases: TGTGCCTGGAGATCAACAGGGACCTATGGCTACACCTTC. The gene calls are TRBV30 and TRBJ1-2; a possible D gene is TRBD1 (6 bases). Looked up from germline, CDR1 is GTSNPN and CDR2 is SVGIG (reference sequence). The CDR3 runs to 13 residues. The V and J ends lost 3 bases and 4 bases respectively, with 12 bases between them.

This clonotype was picked up a small number of times. This rearrangement joins TRBV27 to TRBJ2-2, with D hard to call. Trimming shortened V by 5 bases and J by 7 bases, and 20 bases separated the two germline ends. Germline-derived CDR1 and CDR2 are MNHEY and SMNVEV (reference sequence). The CDR3 extends over 16 amino acids. The CDR3 loop reads CASSPIRLEIGGELFF. CDR3 nucleotides: TGTGCCAGCAGTCCGATCCGACTGGAGATTGGCGGGGAGCTGTTTTTT.

The chain has TRBV20-1 and TRBJ1-2; D is unclear. Germline lookup yields CDR1 DFQATT and CDR2 SNEGSKA (reference sequence). V was cut by 0 bases and J by 8 bases, with 16 bases left in between. The CDR3 length is 14 residues. The CDR3 DNA reads TGCAGTGCTAGAGAAGGCCTGGCCGCCCTAGGCTACACCTTC. Its translation is CSAREGLAALGYTF.

A few counts support this clonotype. The chain employs TRBV29-1 and TRBJ2-7; D call uncertain. The CDR3 sequence is 11 residues long. Trimming shortened V by 2 bases and J by 3 bases, and 5 bases separated the two germline ends. Germline-derived CDR1 and CDR2 are SQVTM and ANQGSEA. CDR3 DNA: TGCAGCGTTGAACATTACTACGAGCAGTACTTC. Protein: CSVEHYYEQYF.

In its sample, this clonotype was seen many times. Here the CDR3 DNA reads TGTGCCACCAGCAGAGAGTCGGGGGTTGGCAATCAGCCCCAGCATTTT. Amino acid sequence: CATSRESGVGNQPQHF. The rearrangement joins TRBV15 to TRBJ1-5; tentative D call: TRBD1 (5 bases). CDR1 LNHNV and CDR2 YYDKDF come from the germline V gene (reference sequence). This CDR3 has 16 residues. V was pared by 0 bases and J by 2 bases, with 11 bases between. Based on the CDR3 plus reference TRBV15 and TRBJ1-5, the full variable domain is DAMVIQNPRYQVTQFGKPVTLSCSQTLNHNVMYWYQQKSSQAPKLLFHYYDKDFNNEADTPDNFQSRRPNTSFCFLDIRSPGLGDTAMYLCATSRESGVGNQPQHFGDGTRLSIL.

This clonotype was seen a handful of times. The chain links TRBV7-9 to TRBJ1-6, with D perhaps matching TRBD1 (5 bases). The V gene lost 4 bases and the J gene lost 9 bases, with 13 bases spanning the gap. Germline V gene sequence: CDR1 SEHNR, CDR2 FQNEAQ (reference sequence). The CDR3 length is 14 residues. The CDR3 here is CASSSTDRTSPLHF. DNA of the CDR3: TGTGCCAGCAGCTCCACAGACAGAACTTCACCCCTCCACTTT.

In this sample, this clonotype turned up a few times. This rearrangement joins TRBV11-1 to TRBJ2-5; D is possibly TRBD2 (5 bases). CDR3 length: 20 amino acids. Germline V gene data show CDR1 as SGHAT and CDR2 as FQDESV (reference sequence). Trimming took 2 bases from V and 0 from J, leaving 25 bases between them. The CDR3 nucleotides are TGTGCCAGCAGCTTAATAGTAATACTAGAGGAGGCCGTGGACCAAGAGACCCAGTACTTC. This sequence encodes CASSLIVILEEAVDQETQYF.

In its sample, this clonotype was seen many times. The chain couples TRBV12-3 or TRBV12-4 to TRBJ2-7; 8 positions match TRBD1. The CDR3 extends over 13 amino acids. The J segment lost 2 bases and the V segment lost 6 bases, leaving 3 bases of the junction unmatched. Written as DNA, the CDR3 is TGTGCCAGCAGAGGGACAGGAACCTACGAGCAGTACTTC. Protein product: CASRGTGTYEQYF.

The chain carries TRBV12-3 or TRBV12-4 and TRBJ2-1, with TRBD2 identical over 13 bases. This CDR3 has 15 amino acids. V dropped 5 bases and J dropped 10; count of bases not matched to a gene: 8. This CDR3 is CASSRTSGSVAEQFF. The CDR3 nucleotides read TGTGCCAGCAGTCGGACTAGCGGGAGCGTCGCCGAGCAGTTCTTC.

V is TRBV5-1 and J is TRBJ2-3, with D possibly matching TRBD1 (6 bases). Germline V gene lookup returns CDR1 SGHRS and CDR2 YFSETQ. The V end was cut by 0 bases, the J end by 4 bases, with 12 bases between. The CDR3 is made up of 15 amino acids. The CDR3 reads CASSLAFSGADTQYF. The CDR3 bases are TGCGCCAGCAGCTTGGCCTTCTCAGGGGCAGATACGCAGTATTTT.

This clonotype was observed a few times. This chain uses TRBV9 with TRBJ2-7; 8 bases agree with TRBD2. Germline V gene data show CDR1 as SGDLS and CDR2 as YYNGEE. V gave up 0 bases and J gave up 7 bases; unmatched junction bases: 6. This CDR3 is 14 amino acids long. For the CDR3, the DNA is TGTGCCAGCAGCGTAGGAGCGGGAGCGGGAGAGCAGTACTTC. Translated, it gives CASSVGAGAGEQYF.

The gene calls are TRBV11-1 and TRBJ1-5; TRBD1 is a possible D gene (5 bases). V was pared by 5 bases and J by 3 bases, with 26 bases between. The CDR3 is 19 amino acids. Looked up from germline, CDR1 is SGHAT and CDR2 is FQDESV (reference sequence). The CDR3 reads CASSQGAGLTRRVNQPQHF. The CDR3 DNA is TGTGCCAGCAGCCAAGGGGCCGGACTGACACGTCGGGTCAATCAGCCCCAGCATTTT.

This clonotype showed up just a few times. V usage is TRBV12-3 or TRBV12-4 and J usage is TRBJ2-7; D might be TRBD1 (5 bases). Trimming took off 5 bases at V and 0 bases at J, with 14 bases between the two ends. CDR3 length equals 15 residues. Here the CDR3 reads CASSPREGASYEQYF. The CDR3 DNA sequence: TGTGCCAGCAGTCCCCGTGAAGGGGCCTCCTACGAGCAGTACTTC.

The chain uses TRBV20-1 and TRBJ2-1; tentative D call: TRBD2 (6 bases). There are 14 residues in the CDR3. Looked up from germline, CDR1 is DFQATT and CDR2 is SNEGSKA (reference sequence). V lost 2 bases and J 4 bases, leaving 12 bases between the germline ends. CDR3 nucleotide sequence: TGCAGTGCTAGAACAGCGGGCCCATACAATGAGCAGTTCTTC. Amino acid sequence: CSARTAGPYNEQFF.

DNA for the CDR3: TGCGCCAGCAGCCGGGGACCGGGGGACGAGCAGTACTTC. It codes for CASSRGPGDEQYF. The chain uses TRBV5-1 and TRBJ2-7; D perhaps matches TRBD2 (6 bases). Per the germline V gene, CDR1 is SGHRS and CDR2 is YFSETQ. The CDR3 is 13 residues long. The germline V and J ends were trimmed by 4 bases and 5 bases, with 13 bases remaining between them.

The gene calls are TRBV5-1 and TRBJ2-1, with 9 positions matching TRBD2. Per germline, CDR1 SGHRS and CDR2 YFSETQ. The trim removed 3 bases at V and 4 bases at J, leaving 8 bases unmatched. CDR3 size: 16 residues. The CDR3 DNA follows: TGCGCCAGCAGCTCCATTAGCGGGGGCGGTTACAATGAGCAGTTCTTC. Its protein is CASSSISGGGYNEQFF.

This chain uses TRBV4-2 with TRBJ2-3, with 16 bases identical to TRBD2. J gave up 3 bases and V 4 bases, and 10 bases lay outside the gene matches. Germline loops: CDR1 LGHNA, CDR2 YNFKEQ. The CDR3 is 19 residues long. The CDR3 DNA reads TGTGCCAGCAGCCCCGGGACTAGCGGGAGGGCCGTGGGGACAGATACGCAGTATTTT. Translation gives CASSPGTSGRAVGTDTQYF.